This T cell receptor (beta chain) was sequenced in a study of T cells in localized non-small cell lung cancer. V gave up 3 bases and J gave up 2 bases; unmatched junction bases: 8. CDR1 is SEHNR, CDR2 FQNEAQ, per germline (reference sequence). This CDR3 has 16 amino acids. Sequenced by immunoSEQ multiplex PCR; TCRdb stores in-frame clones only, minus some. The table includes around 19,000 clones, 91% detected once. Whole-study findings and limits: Since sequencing was restricted to only one region of the tumor, intratumor heterogeneity remains a possibility. Within adjacent lung there appeared a median roughly 60 of the top 100 tumor clones. Tumor trailed uninvolved adjacent lung in T cell clonality, which peaked there. Higher T cell density in the blood was associated with longer overall survival, whereas higher adjacent-lung clonality associated with shorter survival.

Notes on this clone: The antigen remains undetermined.

The sequencing used peripheral blood, collected before any cancer treatment. This chain connects TRBV7-9 to TRBJ2-3; 7 nucleotides match TRBD1. This receptor was obtained from a woman aged 35 to 69 with stage I lung adenocarcinoma. In DNA, the CDR3 is TGTGCCAGCAGCTTCCAACAGGGGTCCTTCACAGATACGCAGTATTTT. Translated: CASSFQQGSFTDTQYF.